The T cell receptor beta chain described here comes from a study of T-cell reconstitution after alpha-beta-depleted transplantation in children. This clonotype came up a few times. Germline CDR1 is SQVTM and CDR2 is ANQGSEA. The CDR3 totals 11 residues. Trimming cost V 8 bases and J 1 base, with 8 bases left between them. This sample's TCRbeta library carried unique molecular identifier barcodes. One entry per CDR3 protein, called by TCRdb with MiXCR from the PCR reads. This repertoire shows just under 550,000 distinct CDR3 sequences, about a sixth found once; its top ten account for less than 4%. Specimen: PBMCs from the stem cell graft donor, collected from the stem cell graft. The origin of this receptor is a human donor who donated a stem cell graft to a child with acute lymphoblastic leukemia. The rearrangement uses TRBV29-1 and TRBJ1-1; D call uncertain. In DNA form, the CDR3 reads TGCAGCCTTCATTGGAACACTGAAGCTTTCTTT. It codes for CSLHWNTEAFF.